Shown below are 19 T cell receptor beta chains from a single sample sequenced in a study of OX40 agonist ivuxolimab in advanced cancers. Using immunoSEQ multiplex PCR, the repertoire was profiled, and TCRdb retains in-frame clones only, with some absent. The table has 100,000 or so clones, roughly 95% seen once; the top ten hold 2% to 2.5%. The sample was CD4+ or CD8+ T cells sorted from blood, taken in a trial of the OX40 agonist ivuxolimab. Receptor source: an adult with an advanced solid tumor such as melanoma, head and neck, liver or kidney cancer.

The rearrangement joins TRBV18 to TRBJ2-1; TRBD2 matches at 9 bases. The CDR3 contains 15 residues. Germline V gene sequence: CDR1 KGHSH, CDR2 LQKENI. The junction had 9 bases not matched to a gene; V was cut back by 4 bases and J by 8 bases. CDR3 residues: CASSQTSGGGDEQFF. The DNA of the CDR3 is TGTGCCAGCTCACAGACTAGCGGAGGCGGGGATGAGCAGTTCTTC.

V usage is TRBV19 and J usage is TRBJ2-1; D may be TRBD2 (7 bases). This CDR3 contains 17 residues. Germline-derived CDR1 and CDR2 are LNHDA and SQIVND (reference sequence). Trimming stripped 2 bases from V and 2 bases from J, with 16 bases between. The CDR3 loop reads CASSIKIGEGAYNEQFF. The CDR3 bases are TGTGCCAGTAGTATAAAGATCGGGGAGGGGGCCTACAATGAGCAGTTCTTC.

This chain joins TRBV2 and TRBJ2-7, with D unresolved. The germline V gene has CDR1 SNHLY and CDR2 FYNNEI. Trimming shortened V by 8 bases and J by 0 bases, and 8 bases separated the two germline ends. The CDR3 is 12 residues long. CDR3 in DNA: TGTGCCAGCGCGGACCTCTCCTACGAGCAGTACTTC. Its translation is CASADLSYEQYF.

The chain uses TRBV19 and TRBJ1-3, with D unresolved. Deletions cut 3 bases from V and 4 bases from J, with 13 bases between. Germline V gene data show CDR1 as LNHDA and CDR2 as SQIVND (reference sequence). The CDR3 covers 15 residues. The CDR3 reads CASSIPFGPGNTIYF. CDR3 nucleotides: TGTGCCAGTAGTATCCCCTTTGGTCCCGGAAACACCATATATTTT.

This rearrangement joins TRBV4-2 to TRBJ2-3; D is perhaps TRBD1 or TRBD2 (6 bases each). V was cut by 0 bases and J by 4 bases, with 17 bases left in between. CDR1 is LGHNA, CDR2 YNFKEQ, per germline. The CDR3 length is 17 residues. DNA for the CDR3: TGTGCCAGCAGCCAAGATTTGTCGGGGGCCGGCCCAGATACGCAGTATTTT. It encodes CASSQDLSGAGPDTQYF.

The rearrangement joins TRBV5-1 to TRBJ2-7; no clear D gene. V was pared by 0 bases and J by 5 bases, with 3 bases between. This CDR3 is 11 amino acids long. Germline V gives CDR1 SGHRS, CDR2 YFSETQ. The CDR3 reads CASSLGHEQYF. Written as DNA, the CDR3 is TGCGCCAGCAGCTTGGGTCACGAGCAGTACTTC.

The chain links TRBV4-3 to TRBJ2-2, with D perhaps matching TRBD1 or TRBD2 (5 bases each). In germline, CDR1 is LGHNA, CDR2 YSLEER. The CDR3 sequence is 14 residues long. V was trimmed by 1 base and J by 5 bases, leaving 8 bases between them. CDR3 amino acids: CASSQAWGTGELFF. For the CDR3, the DNA is TGCGCCAGCAGCCAAGCTTGGGGGACCGGGGAGCTGTTTTTT.

The gene calls are TRBV7-6 and TRBJ2-2, with 16 bases fitting TRBD2. Per germline, CDR1 SGHVS and CDR2 FNYEAQ. The CDR3 length is 15 residues. V lost 5 bases to trimming and J lost 11 bases; unmatched junction nucleotides: 5. Here the CDR3 DNA reads TGTGCCAGCAGCCTGGGACTAGCGGGAGGGCTTGAGCTGTTTTTT. Encoded protein: CASSLGLAGGLELFF.

The J gene is TRBJ2-1, the V gene TRBV4-1; D uncertain. CDR1 is MGHRA and CDR2 is YSYEKL in the germline V gene. With 0 bases removed from V and 0 bases from J, the gap between germline ends came to 3 bases. The CDR3 is made up of 14 amino acids. This chain's CDR3 is CASSQENSYNEQFF. The CDR3 nucleotides read TGCGCCAGCAGCCAAGAAAACTCCTACAATGAGCAGTTCTTC.

This chain uses TRBV19 with TRBJ2-2; D not resolved. V lost 5 bases to trimming and J lost 5 bases, with 18 bases between them. The CDR3 is made up of 16 amino acids. Germline assignment: CDR1 LNHDA and CDR2 SQIVND (reference sequence). This chain's CDR3 is CASSLGIISPTGELFF. The CDR3 bases are TGTGCCAGTAGTCTGGGAATTATCTCCCCTACCGGGGAGCTGTTTTTT.

This chain uses TRBV27 with TRBJ2-1; 8 positions agree with TRBD2. Per the germline V gene, CDR1 is MNHEY and CDR2 is SMNVEV (reference sequence). V gave up 3 bases and J gave up 7 bases; unmatched junction bases: 8. The CDR3 contains 15 residues. CDR3 residues: CASSFFGGASNEQFF. CDR3 coding DNA: TGTGCCAGCAGTTTCTTCGGGGGGGCTTCAAATGAGCAGTTCTTC.

The V gene is TRBV19, the J gene TRBJ1-5, with D unresolved. The V end was cut by 4 bases, the J end by 0 bases, with 10 bases between. CDR1 and CDR2 (germline): LNHDA, SQIVND (reference sequence). The CDR3 runs to 15 residues. CDR3 DNA: TGTGCCAGTAGTACCACAGACTATAGCAATCAGCCCCAGCATTTT. Its translation: CASSTTDYSNQPQHF.

The J gene is TRBJ2-5, the V gene TRBV11-1, with D perhaps TRBD1 (6 bases). Germline V gene lookup returns CDR1 SGHAT and CDR2 FQDESV (reference sequence). The CDR3 sequence is 12 residues long. With 4 bases removed from V and 4 bases from J, the gap between germline ends came to 7 bases. The CDR3 region is CASSSQGETQYF. The DNA of the CDR3 is TGTGCCAGCAGCTCACAGGGAGAGACCCAGTACTTC.

This sequence joins TRBV25-1 and TRBJ2-3; possible D gene TRBD2, 6 bases. Trimming took off 6 bases at V and 0 bases at J, with 13 bases between the two ends. The germline gives CDR1 MGHDK, CDR2 SYGVNS. This CDR3 comprises 15 residues. The CDR3 region has the DNA TGTGCCAGCAGAAAAGCGGGCGCAAGCACAGATACGCAGTATTTT. Translating it yields CASRKAGASTDTQYF.

V usage is TRBV28 and J usage is TRBJ2-1, with a weak D call TRBD1 (6 bases). The V gene lost 7 bases and the J gene lost 5 bases, with 9 bases spanning the gap. CDR1 and CDR2 (germline): MDHEN, SYDVKM. The CDR3 extends over 12 amino acids. This CDR3 is CASIAGDNEQFF. The CDR3 DNA reads TGTGCCAGCATAGCAGGGGACAATGAGCAGTTCTTC.

The chain recombines TRBV19 with TRBJ1-5; no clear D gene. Germline assignment: CDR1 LNHDA and CDR2 SQIVND (reference sequence). Trimming shortened V by 6 bases and J by 3 bases, and 15 bases separated the two germline ends. The CDR3 loop spans 15 amino acids. The CDR3 loop is CASRHDPLDNQPQHF. CDR3 DNA: TGTGCCAGTAGACACGACCCCCTCGACAATCAGCCCCAGCATTTT.

This rearrangement joins TRBV7-9 to TRBJ2-7; 10 nucleotides align to TRBD1. J lost 4 bases, V lost 4 bases, and 10 bases had no gene match. This CDR3 comprises 16 residues. CDR1 is SEHNR, CDR2 FQNEAQ, per germline (reference sequence). The CDR3 nucleotides read TGTGCCAGCAGCTCGACCAAGACAGGGGGCGGGTACGAGCAGTACTTC. It codes for CASSSTKTGGGYEQYF. The whole variable domain, filled in from reference TRBV7-9 and TRBJ2-7, reads DTGVSQNPRHKITKRGQNVTFRCDPISEHNRLYWYRQTLGQGPEFLTYFQNEAQLEKSRLLSDRFSAERPKGSFSTLEIQRTEQGDSAMYLCASSSTKTGGGYEQYFGPGTRLTVT.

The chain recombines TRBV28 with TRBJ1-1; weak D call: TRBD1 (6 bases). The V and J ends lost 5 bases and 1 base respectively, with 11 bases between them. The CDR3 has 14 residues. Germline CDR1 MDHEN, CDR2 SYDVKM. CDR3 sequence reads: CASSAGHGNTEAFF. CDR3 bases: TGTGCCAGCAGTGCGGGACATGGGAACACTGAAGCTTTCTTT.

The rearrangement uses TRBV6-5 and TRBJ2-3; unclear D gene. The V gene's germline CDR1 is MNHEY and CDR2 SVGAGI. This CDR3 is built from 13 residues. Between the trimmed V and J ends, which lost 5 bases and 3 bases, there was a span of 9 bases. CDR3 residues: CASSPLGTDTQYF. In DNA, the CDR3 is TGTGCCAGCAGTCCCCTGGGGACAGATACGCAGTATTTT.